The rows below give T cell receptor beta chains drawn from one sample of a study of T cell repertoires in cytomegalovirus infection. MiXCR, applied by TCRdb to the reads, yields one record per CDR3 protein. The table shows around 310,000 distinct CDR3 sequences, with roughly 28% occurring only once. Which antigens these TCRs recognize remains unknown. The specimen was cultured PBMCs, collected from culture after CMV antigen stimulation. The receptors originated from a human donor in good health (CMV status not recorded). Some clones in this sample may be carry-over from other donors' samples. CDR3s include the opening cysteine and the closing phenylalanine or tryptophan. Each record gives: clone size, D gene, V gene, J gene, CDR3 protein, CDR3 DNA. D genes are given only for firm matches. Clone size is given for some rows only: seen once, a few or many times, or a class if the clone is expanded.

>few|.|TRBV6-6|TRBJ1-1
CASRGHTDTEAFF
TGTGCCAGCAGAGGACATACGGACACTGAAGCTTTCTTT
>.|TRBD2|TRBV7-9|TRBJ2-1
CASTKAGGPYEQFF
TGTGCCAGCACCAAAGCGGGAGGGCCCTATGAGCAGTTCTTC
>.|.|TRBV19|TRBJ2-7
CASSIGRGYEQYF
TGTGCCAGTAGTATCGGCAGGGGTTACGAGCAGTACTTC
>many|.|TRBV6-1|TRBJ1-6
CAFQPGRSSPLHF
TGTGCCTTTCAACCGGGACGGTCCTCACCCCTCCACTTT
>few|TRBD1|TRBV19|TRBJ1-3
CASSIQGIQGTAGNTIYF
TGTGCCAGTAGTATCCAGGGAATACAGGGGACCGCTGGAAACACCATATATTTT
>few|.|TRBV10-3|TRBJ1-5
CATTSGEEGYNQPQHF
TGTGCCACGACCTCAGGGGAGGAAGGATATAATCAGCCCCAGCATTTT
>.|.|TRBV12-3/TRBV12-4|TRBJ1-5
CASSSQQGSNQPQHF
TGTGCCAGCAGTTCCCAGCAGGGGAGCAATCAGCCCCAGCATTTT
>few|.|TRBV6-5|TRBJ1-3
CASSYSIRGTVRSGNTIYF
TGTGCCAGCAGTTACTCGATTCGGGGGACCGTCCGCTCTGGAAACACCATATATTTT
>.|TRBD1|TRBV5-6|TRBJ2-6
CASSLESGTGRSGANVLTF
TGTGCCAGCAGCTTGGAATCCGGGACAGGGAGGTCTGGGGCCAACGTCCTGACTTTC
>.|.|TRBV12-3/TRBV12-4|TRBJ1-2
CASSSSILADGYTF
TGTGCCAGCAGCTCCTCGATTCTAGCCGATGGCTACACCTTC
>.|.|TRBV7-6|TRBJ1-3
CASSLVKPGNTIYF
TGTGCCAGCAGCTTAGTCAAGCCTGGAAACACCATATATTTT
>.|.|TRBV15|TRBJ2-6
CATSREYGRNSGANVLTF
TGTGCCACCAGCAGAGAGTACGGCAGAAACTCTGGGGCCAACGTCCTGACTTTC
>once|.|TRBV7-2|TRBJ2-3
CASSLRRQVDTQYF
TGTGCCAGCAGCCTAAGAAGACAGGTAGATACGCAGTATTTT
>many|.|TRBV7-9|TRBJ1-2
CASSLRTDYGYTF
TGTGCCAGCAGCTTGCGGACGGACTATGGCTACACCTTC
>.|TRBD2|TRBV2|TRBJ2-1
CASSATSGSPTEQFF
TGTGCCAGCAGTGCGACTAGCGGGAGCCCCACTGAGCAGTTCTTC
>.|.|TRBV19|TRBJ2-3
CASSMRGTSDTQYF
TGTGCCAGTAGTATGAGAGGGACGTCAGATACGCAGTATTTT
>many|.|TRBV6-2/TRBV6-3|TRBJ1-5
CASGDSNQPQHF
TGTGCCAGCGGAGATAGCAATCAGCCCCAGCATTTT
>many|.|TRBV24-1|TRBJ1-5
CATSARGNQPQHF
TGTGCCACCAGTGCTCGGGGCAATCAGCCCCAGCATTTT
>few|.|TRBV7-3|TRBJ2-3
CASSLSGGRKDTQYF
TGTGCCAGCAGCTTAAGTGGGGGGAGGAAAGATACGCAGTATTTT
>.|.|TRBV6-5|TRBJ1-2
CASSSGYYGYTF
TGTGCCAGCAGTTCAGGATACTATGGCTACACCTTC
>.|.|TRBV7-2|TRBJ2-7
CASSLDISGWGLSYEQYF
TGTGCCAGCAGTCTAGATATTAGTGGCTGGGGTCTCTCCTACGAGCAGTACTTC
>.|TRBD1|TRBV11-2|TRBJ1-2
CASSLGEDRGGYTF
TGTGCCAGCAGCTTAGGGGAGGACAGGGGTGGCTACACCTTC
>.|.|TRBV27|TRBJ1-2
CASRDPTILRDGYTF
TGTGCCAGCAGGGACCCTACGATCCTAAGGGATGGCTACACCTTC
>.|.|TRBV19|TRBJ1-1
CASSWGPDTEAFF
TGTGCCAGTAGTTGGGGTCCGGACACTGAAGCTTTCTTT
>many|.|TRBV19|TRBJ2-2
CASASREQVGTGELFF
TGTGCCAGTGCCTCCAGAGAACAGGTCGGCACCGGGGAGCTGTTTTTT